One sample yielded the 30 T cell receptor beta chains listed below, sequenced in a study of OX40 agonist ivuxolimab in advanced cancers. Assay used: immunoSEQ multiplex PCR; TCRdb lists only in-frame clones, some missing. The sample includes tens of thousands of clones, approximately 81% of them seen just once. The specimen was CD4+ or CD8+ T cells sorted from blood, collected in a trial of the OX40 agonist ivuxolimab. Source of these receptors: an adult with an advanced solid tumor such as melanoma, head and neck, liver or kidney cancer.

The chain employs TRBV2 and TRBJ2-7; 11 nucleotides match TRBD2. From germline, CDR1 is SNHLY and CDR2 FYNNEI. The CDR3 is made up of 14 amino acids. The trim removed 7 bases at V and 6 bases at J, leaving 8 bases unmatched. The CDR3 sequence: CASTQTSGVGEQYF. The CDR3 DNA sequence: TGTGCCAGCACCCAGACTAGCGGGGTTGGCGAGCAGTACTTC.

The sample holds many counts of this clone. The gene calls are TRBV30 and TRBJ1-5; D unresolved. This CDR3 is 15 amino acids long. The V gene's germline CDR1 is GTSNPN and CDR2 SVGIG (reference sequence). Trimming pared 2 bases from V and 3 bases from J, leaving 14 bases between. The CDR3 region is CAWSKELGSNQPQHF. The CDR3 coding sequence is TGTGCCTGGAGTAAGGAATTGGGGTCCAATCAGCCCCAGCATTTT.

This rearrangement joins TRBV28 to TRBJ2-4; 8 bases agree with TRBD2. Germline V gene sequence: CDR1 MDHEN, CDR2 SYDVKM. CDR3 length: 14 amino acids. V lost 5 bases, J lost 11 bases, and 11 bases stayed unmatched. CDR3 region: CASSTAREGLVQYF. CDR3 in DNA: TGTGCCAGCAGTACCGCCCGGGAGGGACTGGTTCAGTACTTC.

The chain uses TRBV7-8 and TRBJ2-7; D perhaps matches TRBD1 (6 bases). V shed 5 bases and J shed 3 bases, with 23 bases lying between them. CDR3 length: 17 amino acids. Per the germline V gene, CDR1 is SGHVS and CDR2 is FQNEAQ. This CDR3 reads CASSHRIARGNNYEQYF. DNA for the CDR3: TGTGCCAGCAGCCACCGCATAGCGAGGGGGAACAACTACGAGCAGTACTTC.

The CDR3 DNA sequence: TGTGCCAGCAGTGAAAGGGATCAGCCCCAGCATTTT. This encodes CASSERDQPQHF. The chain has TRBV25-1 and TRBJ1-5, with D uncertain. Germline V gene lookup returns CDR1 MGHDK and CDR2 SYGVNS. CDR3 length: 12 residues. Trimming cost V 2 bases and J 5 bases, with 4 bases left between them.

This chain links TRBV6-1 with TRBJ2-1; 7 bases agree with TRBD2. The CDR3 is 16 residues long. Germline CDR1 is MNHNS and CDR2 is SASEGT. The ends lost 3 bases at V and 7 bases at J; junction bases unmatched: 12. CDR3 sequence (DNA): TGTGCCAGCAGTGAGTTAGAACTAGCGCTCTGGAATGAGCAGTTCTTC. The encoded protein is CASSELELALWNEQFF.

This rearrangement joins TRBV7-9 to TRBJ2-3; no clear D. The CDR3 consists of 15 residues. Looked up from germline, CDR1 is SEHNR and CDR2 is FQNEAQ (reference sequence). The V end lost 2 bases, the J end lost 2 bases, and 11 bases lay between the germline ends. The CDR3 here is CASSLPVRPTDTQYF. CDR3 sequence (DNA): TGTGCCAGCAGCTTACCGGTGAGACCCACAGATACGCAGTATTTT.

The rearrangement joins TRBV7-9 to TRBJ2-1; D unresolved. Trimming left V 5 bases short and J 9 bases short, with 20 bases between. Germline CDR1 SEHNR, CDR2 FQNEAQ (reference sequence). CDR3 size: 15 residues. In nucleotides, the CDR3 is TGTGCCAGCAGCCCGCCGGGTAGATTAGAGGTTGAGCAGTTCTTC. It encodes CASSPPGRLEVEQFF.

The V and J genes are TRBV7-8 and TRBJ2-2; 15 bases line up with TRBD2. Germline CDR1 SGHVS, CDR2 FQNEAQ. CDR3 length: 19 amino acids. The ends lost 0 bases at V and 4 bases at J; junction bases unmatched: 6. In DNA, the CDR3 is TGTGCCAGCAGCTTAGCGCGGACTAGCGGGAGGGCCGGCACCGGGGAGCTGTTTTTT. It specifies CASSLARTSGRAGTGELFF.

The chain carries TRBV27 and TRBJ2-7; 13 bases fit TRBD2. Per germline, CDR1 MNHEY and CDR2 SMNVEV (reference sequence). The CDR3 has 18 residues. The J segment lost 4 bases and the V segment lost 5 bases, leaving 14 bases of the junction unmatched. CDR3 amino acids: CASSPLRTSGSVWYEQYF. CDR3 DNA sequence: TGTGCCAGCAGTCCCCTTAGGACTAGCGGGAGCGTCTGGTACGAGCAGTACTTC.

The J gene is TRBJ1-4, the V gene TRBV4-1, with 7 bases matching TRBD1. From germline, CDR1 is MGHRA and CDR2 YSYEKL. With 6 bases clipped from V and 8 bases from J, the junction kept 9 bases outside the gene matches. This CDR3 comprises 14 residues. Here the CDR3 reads CASRGRQGEEKLFF. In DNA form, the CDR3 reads TGCGCCAGCAGGGGGCGGCAGGGGGAGGAAAAACTGTTTTTT.

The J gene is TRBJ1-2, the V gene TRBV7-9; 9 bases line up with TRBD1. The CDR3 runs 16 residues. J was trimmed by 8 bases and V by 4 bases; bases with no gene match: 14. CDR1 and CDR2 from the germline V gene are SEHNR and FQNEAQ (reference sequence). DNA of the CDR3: TGTGCCAGCAGCTCCCCGGGGGACAGGGCTGTTCAAGGCTACACCTTC. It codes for CASSSPGDRAVQGYTF.

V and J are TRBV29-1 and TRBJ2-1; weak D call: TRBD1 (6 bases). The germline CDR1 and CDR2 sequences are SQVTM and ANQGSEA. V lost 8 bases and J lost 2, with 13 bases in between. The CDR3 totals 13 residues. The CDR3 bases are TGCAGCCTCACATCAGGGGCCTACAATGAGCAGTTCTTC. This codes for CSLTSGAYNEQFF.

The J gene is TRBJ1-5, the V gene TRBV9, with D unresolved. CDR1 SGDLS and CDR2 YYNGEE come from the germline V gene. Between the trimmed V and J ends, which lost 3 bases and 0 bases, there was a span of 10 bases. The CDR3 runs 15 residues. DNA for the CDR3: TGTGCCAGCAGCGAAGGGTCTACTAGCAATCAGCCCCAGCATTTT. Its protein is CASSEGSTSNQPQHF.

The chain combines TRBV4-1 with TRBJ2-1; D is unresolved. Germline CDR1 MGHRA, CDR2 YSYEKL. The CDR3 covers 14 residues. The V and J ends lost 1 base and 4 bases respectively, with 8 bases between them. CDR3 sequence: CASSQGLGYNEQFF. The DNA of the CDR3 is TGCGCCAGCAGCCAAGGTTTAGGGTACAATGAGCAGTTCTTC.

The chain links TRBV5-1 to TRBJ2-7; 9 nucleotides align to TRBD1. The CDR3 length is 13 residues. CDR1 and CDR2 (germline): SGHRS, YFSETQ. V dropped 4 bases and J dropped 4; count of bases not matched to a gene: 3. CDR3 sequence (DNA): TGCGCCAGCAGCGGGACAGGGTTATACGAGCAGTACTTC. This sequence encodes CASSGTGLYEQYF.

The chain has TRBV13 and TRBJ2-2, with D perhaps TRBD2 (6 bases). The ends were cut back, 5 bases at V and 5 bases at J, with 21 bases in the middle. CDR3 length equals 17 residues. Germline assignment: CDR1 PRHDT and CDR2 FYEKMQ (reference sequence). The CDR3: CASSTAQPGLPTGELFF. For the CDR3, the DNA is TGTGCCAGCAGCACAGCCCAACCGGGACTCCCAACCGGGGAGCTGTTTTTT.

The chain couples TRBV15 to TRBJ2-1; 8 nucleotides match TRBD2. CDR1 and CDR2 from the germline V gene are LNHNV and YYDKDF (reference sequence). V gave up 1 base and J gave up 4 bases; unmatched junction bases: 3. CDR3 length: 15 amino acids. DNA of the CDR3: TGTGCCACCAGCAGAGGTAGCGGGACTTACAATGAGCAGTTCTTC. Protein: CATSRGSGTYNEQFF.

The CDR3 reads CASSLNSDQPQHF. In DNA form, the CDR3 reads TGCGCCAGCAGCTTGAACAGCGATCAGCCCCAGCATTTT. The chain is built from TRBV5-1 and TRBJ1-5; D gene ambiguous. Germline V lookup: CDR1 SGHRS, CDR2 YFSETQ. The length of the CDR3 is 13 residues. The V gene lost 1 base and the J gene lost 5 bases, with 7 bases spanning the gap.

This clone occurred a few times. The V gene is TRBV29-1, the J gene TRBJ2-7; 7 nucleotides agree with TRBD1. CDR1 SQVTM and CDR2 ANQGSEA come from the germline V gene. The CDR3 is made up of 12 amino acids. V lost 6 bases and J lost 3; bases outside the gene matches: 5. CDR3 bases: TGCAGCGTCGAACAGGGGATCTACGAGCAGTACTTC. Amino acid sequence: CSVEQGIYEQYF.

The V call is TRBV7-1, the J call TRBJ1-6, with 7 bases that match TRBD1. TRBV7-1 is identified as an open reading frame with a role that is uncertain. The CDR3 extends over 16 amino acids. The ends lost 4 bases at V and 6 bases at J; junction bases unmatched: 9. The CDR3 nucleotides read TGTGCCAGCAGCTTAACGTTGTACAGGGGTAATTCACCCCTCCACTTT. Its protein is CASSLTLYRGNSPLHF.

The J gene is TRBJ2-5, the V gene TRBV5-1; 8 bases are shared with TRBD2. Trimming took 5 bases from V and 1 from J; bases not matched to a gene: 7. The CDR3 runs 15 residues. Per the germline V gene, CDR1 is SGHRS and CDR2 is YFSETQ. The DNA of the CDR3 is TGCGCCAGCAGTCATGAGCGGGGGCCCCAAGAGACCCAGTACTTC. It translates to CASSHERGPQETQYF.

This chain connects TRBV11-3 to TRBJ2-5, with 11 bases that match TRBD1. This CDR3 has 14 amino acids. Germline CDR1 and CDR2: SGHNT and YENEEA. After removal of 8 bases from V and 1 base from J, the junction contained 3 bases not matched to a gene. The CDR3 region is CASRDRGFQETQYF. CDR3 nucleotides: TGTGCCAGCCGGGACAGGGGGTTCCAAGAGACCCAGTACTTC.

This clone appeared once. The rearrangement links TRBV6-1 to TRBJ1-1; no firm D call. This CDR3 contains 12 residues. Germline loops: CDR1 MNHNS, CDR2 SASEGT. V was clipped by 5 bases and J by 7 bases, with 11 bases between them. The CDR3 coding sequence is TGTGCCAGCAGTTTGGGTCGGGGTGAAGCTTTCTTT. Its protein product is CASSLGRGEAFF.

CDR3 residues: CAWSRGSATDTQYF. The CDR3, as DNA: TGTGCCTGGTCTCGGGGCTCTGCTACAGATACGCAGTATTTT. The gene calls are TRBV30 and TRBJ2-3; D is possibly TRBD1 or TRBD2 (5 bases each). CDR1 and CDR2 from the germline V gene are GTSNPN and SVGIG (reference sequence). The CDR3 totals 14 residues. The V and J ends lost 5 bases and 3 bases respectively, with 15 bases between them.

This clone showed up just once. This chain's CDR3 is CASSLGLNEQYF. DNA for the CDR3: TGTGCCAGCAGCTTAGGTCTCAACGAGCAGTACTTC. The chain has TRBV11-2 and TRBJ2-7; D unclear. CDR1 is SGHAT, CDR2 FQNNGV, per germline. V gave up 1 base and J gave up 5 bases, with 6 bases separating them. CDR3 length equals 12 residues.

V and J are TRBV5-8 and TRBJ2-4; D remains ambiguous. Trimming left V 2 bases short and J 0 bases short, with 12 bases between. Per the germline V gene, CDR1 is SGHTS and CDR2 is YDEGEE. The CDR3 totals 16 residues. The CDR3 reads CASSFPASLAKNIQYF. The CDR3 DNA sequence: TGTGCCAGCAGCTTCCCTGCCTCGCTAGCCAAAAACATTCAGTACTTC.

CDR3 protein: CASSWTGDNEQFF. DNA of the CDR3: TGTGCCAGCAGTTGGACCGGGGACAATGAGCAGTTCTTC. The chain uses TRBV4-2 and TRBJ2-1; weak D call: TRBD2 (5 bases). Germline CDR1 LGHNA, CDR2 YNFKEQ. V lost 6 bases to trimming and J lost 5 bases, with 11 bases between them. There are 13 residues in the CDR3.

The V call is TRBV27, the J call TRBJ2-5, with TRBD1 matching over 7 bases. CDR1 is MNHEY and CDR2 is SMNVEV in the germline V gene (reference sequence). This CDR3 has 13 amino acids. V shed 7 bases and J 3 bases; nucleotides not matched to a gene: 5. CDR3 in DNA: TGTGCCAGCACTGGGACAGCGGAAGAGACCCAGTACTTC. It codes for CASTGTAEETQYF.

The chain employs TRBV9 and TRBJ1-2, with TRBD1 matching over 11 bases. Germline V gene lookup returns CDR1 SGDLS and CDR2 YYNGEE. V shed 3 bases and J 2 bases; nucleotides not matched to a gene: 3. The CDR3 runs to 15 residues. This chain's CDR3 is CASSARTGGNYGYTF. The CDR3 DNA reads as TGTGCCAGCAGCGCCAGGACAGGGGGCAACTATGGCTACACCTTC.